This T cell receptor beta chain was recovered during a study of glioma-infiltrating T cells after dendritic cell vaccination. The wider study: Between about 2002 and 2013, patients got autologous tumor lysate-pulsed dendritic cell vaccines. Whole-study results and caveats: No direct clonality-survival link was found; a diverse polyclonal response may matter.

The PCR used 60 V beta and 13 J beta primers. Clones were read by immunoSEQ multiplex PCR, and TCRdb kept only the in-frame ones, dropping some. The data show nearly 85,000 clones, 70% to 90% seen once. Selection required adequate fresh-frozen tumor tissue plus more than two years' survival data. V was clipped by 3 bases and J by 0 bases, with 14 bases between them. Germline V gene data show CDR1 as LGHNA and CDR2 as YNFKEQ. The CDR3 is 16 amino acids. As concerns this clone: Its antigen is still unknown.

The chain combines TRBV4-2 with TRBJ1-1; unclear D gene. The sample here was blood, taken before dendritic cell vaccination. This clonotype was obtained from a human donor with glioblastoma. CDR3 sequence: CASSQAKQNLNTEAFF. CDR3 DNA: TGTGCCAGCAGCCAGGCCAAACAGAATTTGAACACTGAAGCTTTCTTT.